This record concerns one T cell receptor beta chain sequence. Original data processing: Estimated nucleated cell counts came from reference gene primer amplification. The table came from immunoSEQ multiplex PCR; TCRdb's copy has only in-frame clones and leaves some out. Clone size and the V and J calls come from that table; the DNA yielded D and trimming. The table lists over 300,000 clones, 85% of them singletons. These data originate in a study of blood T cell repertoires in COVID-19. Study in general: The origin of the acute and convalescent COVID-19 samples was the United States, Italy and Spain.

CDR1 and CDR2 from the germline V gene are GTSNPN and SVGIG (reference sequence). This CDR3 region has 12 residues. Trimming took off 0 bases at V and 7 bases at J, with 10 bases between the two ends. The V and J genes are TRBV30 and TRBJ2-7; no firm D call. Material: peripheral blood. The receptor was derived from a human donor in a cohort sampled during active COVID-19. The CDR3 coding sequence is TGTGCCTGGAGTGTAAACAGCCAAGAGCAGTACTTC. Amino acid sequence: CAWSVNSQEQYF.